This T cell receptor beta chain comes out of a study of cytomegalovirus exposure and HLA in healthy donors. As for the donors, each was a healthy bone marrow donor. This clone was observed a handful of times. Its antigen is still unknown. Primers for the PCR totalled 60 Vbeta and 13 Jbeta. Study processing details: About 9.9 million of the roughly 80 million unique TCR beta chains counted in a later analysis were shared. Measured with immunoSEQ multiplex PCR; TCRdb has only the in-frame clones, and not every one. V, J and clone size reflect that table, while D and trimming were determined from the DNA. The profile shows 65,000 or so clones, 60% to 80% of them singletons. V was cut by 6 bases and J by 1 base, with 12 bases left in between. This CDR3 has 14 residues. Germline V lookup: CDR1 MNHNY, CDR2 SVGAGI (reference sequence). Study-level findings and limits: The authors later linked a missense DCLRE1C variant to TCR beta V- and J-gene trimming. Most TCR beta V segments were productive about 90% or about 30% of the time in an earlier analysis.

Source material: PBMCs. The chain is built from TRBV6-6 and TRBJ1-1, with D perhaps TRBD1 (6 bases). This TCR derives from a woman aged 40-49 years in good health and CMV-seropositive. The CDR3 DNA reads as TGTGCCAGCAGCCTTACAGGGACGAACACTGAAGCTTTCTTT. It is translated as CASSLTGTNTEAFF.